The clone carrying this T cell receptor beta chain occurred once. These data are taken from a study of blood T cell repertoires in COVID-19. Study-level background: Acute and convalescent COVID-19 samples came from the United States, Italy and Spain. Sources were T cells, B-cell-depleted T cells, or PBMCs; the material itself was cDNA or gDNA.

Assay used: immunoSEQ multiplex PCR; TCRdb lists only in-frame clones, some missing. The data contain approximately 210,000 clones, 89% of them singletons. This sequence originates from a woman between 40 and 55 years old with acute or convalescent COVID-19. Sequencing was carried out using peripheral blood.

The CDR3 here is CASSNGGADTQYF. The CDR3 DNA follows: TGTGCCAGCTCAAACGGGGGGGCTGATACGCAGTATTTT. The chain employs TRBV18 and TRBJ2-3, with 8 bases fitting TRBD2. Germline V gives CDR1 KGHSH, CDR2 LQKENI. There are 13 residues in the CDR3. V was pared by 5 bases and J by 6 bases, with 4 bases of the junction left unmatched.